The T cell receptor beta chain under discussion was sequenced for a study of T cell responses to AZD1222 COVID-19 vaccine. Produced via immunoSEQ multiplex PCR; TCRdb's table is partial and in-frame only. The data hold 150,000 or so clones, with nearly 95% observed a single time. The germline CDR1 and CDR2 sequences are ENHRY and SYGVKD. The V gene lost 3 bases and the J gene lost 7 bases, with 10 bases spanning the gap. CDR3 length: 13 amino acids. General study points: Repertoires were collected only later (after the peak T cell response had occurred).

About this clone: Antigen unknown.

The input for sequencing was peripheral blood, taken on day 0 of AZD1222 vaccination. The chain employs TRBV10-3 and TRBJ1-5; maybe TRBD1 (6 bases). This receptor was identified in an adult in good health. The CDR3 loop reads CAISEQGSQPQHF. The CDR3 DNA reads as TGTGCCATCAGTGAACAGGGCAGCCAGCCCCAGCATTTT.